This entry features one T cell receptor (beta chain) sequence. What it binds is not known. Isolation of PBMCs gave at least 7 million cells per sample. A sample-barcoded 5' primer and a J-beta primer mix were used in a second PCR of roughly 7 to 12 cycles. A template-switch adaptor containing 12 random nucleotides labeled each cDNA molecule. Every sample produced at least 2.5 million CDR3-containing paired-end reads. Each CDR3 protein is one row after TCRdb ran MiXCR on the 5' RACE reads. The data hold around 990,000 distinct CDR3 sequences, with around two fifths observed a single time. The V and J ends lost 5 bases and 8 bases respectively, with 18 bases between them. This CDR3 contains 14 residues. The germline CDR1 and CDR2 sequences are SGHTA and FQGNSA. These data are taken from a study of blood T cells in healthy people across ages. Study-wide results and caveats: No one knew whether donors had CMV, which possibly confounded expanded clonotype changes.

Sequenced material: blood. The chain joins TRBV7-2 to TRBJ1-2; D is unresolved. This receptor was identified in a man aged 18 to 30 in good health. The CDR3 spells CASSQLSGLGGYTF. The CDR3 DNA reads as TGTGCCAGCAGCCAGCTCAGCGGGTTGGGCGGCTACACCTTC.